These 23 T cell receptor beta chains were all obtained from the same sample, sequenced in a study of T cells in narcolepsy. Assay used: immunoSEQ multiplex PCR; TCRdb lists only in-frame clones, some missing. The sample consists of fewer than 30,000 clones, about 89% of them appearing once. Sequencing was carried out using CD45RA- memory CD4+ T cells from PBMCs. These receptors originate from a human donor with narcolepsy.

This chain uses TRBV5-1 with TRBJ1-2; weak D call: TRBD1 (6 bases). CDR3 length equals 15 residues. Germline V gene sequence: CDR1 SGHRS, CDR2 YFSETQ. V lost 1 base to trimming and J lost 4 bases, with 14 bases between them. The CDR3 DNA reads as TGCGCCAGCAGCTTGCTACAGGGCGGGGGCTATGGCTACACCTTC. Its protein is CASSLLQGGGYGYTF. Full variable domain (missing parts from reference TRBV5-1 and TRBJ1-2): KAGVTQTPRYLIKTRGQQVTLSCSPISGHRSVSWYQQTPGQGLQFLFEYFSETQRNKGNFPGRFSGRQFSNSRSEMNVSTLELGDSALYLCASSLLQGGGYGYTFGSGTRLTVV.

This chain connects TRBV5-1 to TRBJ2-1; a possible D gene is TRBD1 (5 bases). V lost 4 bases and J 5 bases, leaving 13 bases between the germline ends. This CDR3 contains 14 residues. Germline V lookup: CDR1 SGHRS, CDR2 YFSETQ. CDR3 coding DNA: TGCGCCAGCAGCCCCCCAGGGCCTGACAATGAGCAGTTCTTC. Protein: CASSPPGPDNEQFF.

This clone was observed once. The rearrangement joins TRBV19 to TRBJ2-3, with D unresolved. V dropped 6 bases and J dropped 7 bases, with 11 bases sitting between them. Germline assignment: CDR1 LNHDA and CDR2 SQIVND (reference sequence). This CDR3 contains 12 residues. CDR3 in amino acids: CASSRTAYTQYF. The DNA for the CDR3 is TGTGCCAGTAGCCGGACCGCCTATACGCAGTATTTT. The full variable domain, completed using reference TRBV19 and TRBJ2-3, is DGGITQSPKYLFRKEGQNVTLSCEQNLNHDAMYWYRQDPGQGLRLIYYSQIVNDFQKGDIAEGYSVSREKKESFPLTVTSAQKNPTAFYLCASSRTAYTQYFGPGTRLTVL.

V usage is TRBV19 and J usage is TRBJ2-1; no clear D. Per the germline V gene, CDR1 is LNHDA and CDR2 is SQIVND (reference sequence). This CDR3 has 13 residues. Trimming removed 5 bases at V and 1 base at J, with 6 bases between. In DNA, the CDR3 is TGTGCCAGTAGTTTCATATCCTACAATGAGCAGTTCTTC. This gives the protein CASSFISYNEQFF. Full variable domain (rest looked up from reference TRBV19 and TRBJ2-1): DGGITQSPKYLFRKEGQNVTLSCEQNLNHDAMYWYRQDPGQGLRLIYYSQIVNDFQKGDIAEGYSVSREKKESFPLTVTSAQKNPTAFYLCASSFISYNEQFFGPGTRLTVL.

V usage is TRBV5-1 and J usage is TRBJ2-3; TRBD2 aligns across 13 bases. This CDR3 is built from 15 residues. From germline, CDR1 is SGHRS and CDR2 YFSETQ. Germline trimming cut 4 bases from V and 3 bases from J; bases unmatched to any gene: 2. The CDR3 DNA reads as TGCGCCAGCAGCCTGACTAGCGGGGGGACAGATACGCAGTATTTT. Translated, it gives CASSLTSGGTDTQYF.

The chain couples TRBV27 to TRBJ2-5, with D uncertain. The germline V gene encodes CDR1 MNHEY and CDR2 SMNVEV (reference sequence). The CDR3 runs to 12 residues. With 4 bases removed from V and 4 bases from J, the gap between germline ends came to 7 bases. The CDR3 nucleotides are TGTGCCAGCAGTTCCTTAGGAGAGACCCAGTACTTC. Its translation is CASSSLGETQYF.

Regarding this clone: The sample has other DNA sequences that encode this CDR3 too. This CDR3 is CASRPDRGGTDTQYF. The DNA of the CDR3 is TGTGCCAGCAGACCCGACAGGGGGGGCACAGATACGCAGTATTTT. The chain employs TRBV2 and TRBJ2-3; 9 nucleotides agree with TRBD1. The CDR3 runs to 15 residues. V was pared by 6 bases and J by 1 base, with 5 bases of the junction left unmatched. Germline loops: CDR1 SNHLY, CDR2 FYNNEI.

The chain links TRBV6-1 to TRBJ1-4, with TRBD1 matching 8 bases. The germline gives CDR1 MNHNS, CDR2 SASEGT. The CDR3 is made up of 14 amino acids. With 6 bases clipped from V and 8 bases from J, the junction kept 8 bases outside the gene matches. In DNA, the CDR3 is TGTGCCAGCAGGGACAGGGCTCTTAAGGAAAAACTGTTTTTT. Translation: CASRDRALKEKLFF.

The CDR3 here is CASTFWEQYF. The CDR3 nucleotides read TGTGCCAGCACCTTCTGGGAGCAGTACTTC. V and J are TRBV28 and TRBJ2-7, with no clear D. Germline loops: CDR1 MDHEN, CDR2 SYDVKM. This CDR3 has 10 amino acids. Trimming took 7 bases from V and 7 from J, leaving 8 bases between them.

The chain employs TRBV6-5 and TRBJ1-2; a possible D gene is TRBD1 (6 bases). Germline V gives CDR1 MNHEY, CDR2 SVGAGI. The CDR3 runs 13 residues. V was cut by 6 bases and J by 8 bases, with 16 bases left in between. The CDR3 region is CASRPVGALGYTF. As DNA, the CDR3 is TGTGCCAGCAGGCCTGTGGGGGCCTTGGGCTACACCTTC.

The chain has TRBV4-1 and TRBJ1-5; a weak D match, TRBD1 (5 bases). CDR1 and CDR2 from the germline V gene are MGHRA and YSYEKL. Trimming took off 4 bases at V and 5 bases at J, with 15 bases between the two ends. This CDR3 is built from 15 residues. The chain's CDR3 is CASSPEGLLDQPQHF. As DNA, the CDR3 is TGCGCCAGCAGCCCCGAGGGGTTGTTAGATCAGCCCCAGCATTTT.

About this clone: Other nucleotide sequences in the sample specify the same CDR3. This rearrangement joins TRBV29-1 to TRBJ2-1, with D perhaps matching TRBD2 (5 bases). Per germline, CDR1 SQVTM and CDR2 ANQGSEA. Trimming pared 4 bases from V and 4 bases from J, leaving 11 bases between. The CDR3 contains 13 residues. The CDR3 protein is CSVGQSGYNEQFF. The CDR3 nucleotides are TGCAGCGTTGGGCAGAGCGGTTACAATGAGCAGTTCTTC.

The rearrangement uses TRBV19 and TRBJ1-5; the D is unclear. The CDR3 totals 14 residues. Per germline, CDR1 LNHDA and CDR2 SQIVND (reference sequence). V lost 6 bases and J lost 7, with 16 bases in between. The CDR3 region has the DNA TGTGCCAGTAGGGGGAAGTTAGCCCACCAGCCCCAGCATTTT. Amino acids: CASRGKLAHQPQHF.

This clone came up once. The chain recombines TRBV10-3 with TRBJ2-2, with TRBD2 matching 7 bases. CDR3 length: 15 amino acids. The trim removed 10 bases at V and 6 bases at J, leaving 14 bases unmatched. Germline V CDR1 and CDR2: ENHRY, SYGVKD. The CDR3 sequence is CATTGAGLQAGELFF. CDR3 in DNA: TGTGCCACCACAGGAGCGGGACTCCAAGCCGGGGAGCTGTTTTTT.

This clone was seen a few times. The V call is TRBV5-1, the J call TRBJ2-7, with D possibly matching TRBD2 (6 bases). The germline CDR1 and CDR2 sequences are SGHRS and YFSETQ. Trimming took off 4 bases at V and 5 bases at J, with 16 bases between the two ends. CDR3 length: 14 residues. The CDR3 protein is CASSRSGVRDEQYF. The CDR3 DNA reads TGCGCCAGCAGCCGGTCGGGAGTAAGGGACGAGCAGTACTTC.

The DNA of the CDR3 is TGTGCCAGCAGTGATAGGCCCGAGAACACTGAAGCTTTCTTT. Its protein is CASSDRPENTEAFF. The chain carries TRBV6-1 and TRBJ1-1; D remains unclear. This CDR3 spans 14 amino acids. Trimming pared 3 bases from V and 1 base from J, leaving 9 bases between. Germline V gene sequence: CDR1 MNHNS, CDR2 SASEGT.

V and J are TRBV6-5 and TRBJ1-2; unclear D gene. V lost 7 bases and J lost 5, with 17 bases in between. This CDR3 is built from 14 residues. The germline CDR1 and CDR2 sequences are MNHEY and SVGAGI. The chain's CDR3 is CASMSVPPPYGYTF. In DNA form, the CDR3 reads TGTGCCAGCATGTCCGTCCCTCCACCATATGGCTACACCTTC.

The chain joins TRBV5-8 to TRBJ2-4; D is undetermined. Per germline, CDR1 SGHTS and CDR2 YDEGEE. V gave up 2 bases and J gave up 4 bases, with 1 base separating them. The CDR3 has 11 amino acids. The CDR3 region is CASSFKNIQYF. The CDR3, as DNA: TGTGCCAGCAGCTTTAAAAACATTCAGTACTTC. The full variable domain, rest sourced from reference TRBV5-8 and TRBJ2-4, is EAGVTQSPTHLIKTRGQQATLRCSPISGHTSVYWYQQALGLGLQFLLWYDEGEERNRGNFPPRFSGRQFPNYSSELNVNALELEDSALYLCASSFKNIQYFGAGTRLSVL.

The CDR3 DNA follows: TGTGCCAGCTCACTGTCTCCACGGTATGGCTACACCTTC. Translated, it gives CASSLSPRYGYTF. The chain is built from TRBV18 and TRBJ1-2; D gene unclear. Looked up from germline, CDR1 is KGHSH and CDR2 is LQKENI. Trimming left V 4 bases short and J 5 bases short, with 11 bases between. This CDR3 is 13 amino acids long.

The chain combines TRBV27 with TRBJ2-1, with D possibly matching TRBD2 (5 bases). Trimming left V 2 bases short and J 5 bases short, with 13 bases between. The germline CDR1 and CDR2 sequences are MNHEY and SMNVEV (reference sequence). The CDR3 loop spans 15 amino acids. The CDR3 reads CASSLKVPGNNEQFF. CDR3 DNA sequence: TGTGCCAGCAGTTTAAAGGTCCCGGGGAACAATGAGCAGTTCTTC.

This chain links TRBV28 with TRBJ2-1, with 9 bases matching TRBD1. Trimming at V came to 5 bases and at J to 5 bases, leaving 7 bases not matched to a gene. Germline assignment: CDR1 MDHEN and CDR2 SYDVKM. The CDR3 has 15 residues. CDR3 loop: CASSKGTGTNNEQFF. CDR3 DNA: TGTGCCAGCAGTAAGGGGACAGGGACCAACAATGAGCAGTTCTTC.

This chain joins TRBV5-6 and TRBJ2-1, with 7 bases identical to TRBD1. CDR1 is SGHDT, CDR2 YYEEEE, per germline. V lost 1 base and J lost 0; bases outside the gene matches: 4. The CDR3 has 16 amino acids. CDR3 coding DNA: TGTGCCAGCAGCTTGTTACAGGGGATCTCCTACAATGAGCAGTTCTTC. It codes for CASSLLQGISYNEQFF.

The chain carries TRBV28 and TRBJ2-5; D may be TRBD1 or TRBD2 (5 bases each). V was trimmed by 6 bases and J by 2 bases, leaving 25 bases between them. Per germline, CDR1 MDHEN and CDR2 SYDVKM. This CDR3 spans 18 amino acids. The CDR3 reads CASSPNRGRARGQETQYF. The CDR3 DNA reads as TGTGCCAGCAGCCCCAATCGCGGCCGGGCGAGGGGACAAGAGACCCAGTACTTC.